Below are 15 T cell receptor beta chains sequenced from a single sample in a study of beta chain features in type 1 diabetes (dated by TCRdb to 2017 to 2018). The library was obtained by the immunoSEQ multiplex PCR assay. The entire isolated RNA was reverse transcribed using the High Capacity cDNA Reverse Transcription Kit, and thus expressed TCRB transcripts were sequenced. Held by TCRdb, this immuneACCESS table contains in-frame sequences only and omits some clones. Under half of the omission traces to an unresolved V gene where checked; the cause of the rest is unknown. For this sample the table gives under 450,000 clones, of which approximately 16% were detected only once. The ten most abundant clones make up approximately 0.02% of the sample. Sequenced sample: naive CD4+ T cells from blood. Interpreted using the paper, the cell subset or site label stands for: true naive CD4+ T cells. These receptors were obtained from a woman under 30 in good health.

This clone was counted once. The rearrangement joins TRBV19 to TRBJ1-2, with 11 bases lining up with TRBD1. This CDR3 comprises 14 residues. Germline assignment: CDR1 LNHDA and CDR2 SQIVND (reference sequence). V shed 5 bases, J shed 4 bases, and the junction held 3 bases outside the gene matches. The CDR3: CASSGQGARYGYTF. The CDR3 coding sequence is TGTGCCAGTAGTGGACAGGGGGCGCGCTATGGCTACACCTTC.

The V gene is TRBV27, the J gene TRBJ2-5; perhaps TRBD1 as D (5 bases). V was shortened by 3 bases and J by 4 bases, with 18 bases between the two germline ends. This CDR3 is built from 16 residues. Germline CDR1 is MNHEY and CDR2 is SMNVEV (reference sequence). The CDR3 spells CASSLSLAGIGETQYF. CDR3 bases: TGTGCCAGCAGTTTGTCCCTGGCAGGGATAGGAGAGACCCAGTACTTC.

The genes are TRBV7-2 and TRBJ2-3; 7 bases fit TRBD2. J lost 2 bases, V lost 3 bases, and 11 bases had no gene match. Germline V gives CDR1 SGHTA, CDR2 FQGNSA. CDR3 length equals 17 residues. The chain's CDR3 is CASSFQSSGGLTDTQYF. The CDR3 DNA is TGTGCCAGCAGCTTTCAGTCATCGGGAGGCCTCACAGATACGCAGTATTTT.

The chain is built from TRBV27 and TRBJ2-6; 7 nucleotides align to TRBD1. J was trimmed by 1 base and V by 4 bases; bases with no gene match: 10. This CDR3 is 18 amino acids long. CDR1 and CDR2 (germline): MNHEY, SMNVEV (reference sequence). The CDR3 coding sequence is TGTGCCAGCAGTTCTTGGTACGCACAGGGGTCTGGGGCCAACGTCCTGACTTTC. The encoded protein is CASSSWYAQGSGANVLTF.

In DNA form, the CDR3 reads TGCAGCGTTTTTGGGGCAGGAGGCAATCAGCCCCAGCATTTT. It codes for CSVFGAGGNQPQHF. J is TRBJ1-5 and V is TRBV29-1; tentatively, D is TRBD1 (5 bases). Germline values: CDR1 SQVTM, CDR2 ANQGSEA. The CDR3 has 14 residues. V gave up 5 bases and J gave up 2 bases, with 13 bases separating them.

In nucleotides, the CDR3 is TGTGCCAGCAGCGCCAGGCGGGGGGAGACAGATACGCAGTATTTT. Translated: CASSARRGETDTQYF. The chain links TRBV9 to TRBJ2-3; 8 nucleotides agree with TRBD2. After removal of 3 bases from V and 3 bases from J, the junction contained 6 bases not matched to a gene. Germline V gene data show CDR1 as SGDLS and CDR2 as YYNGEE. CDR3 size: 15 residues.

The rearrangement joins TRBV30 to TRBJ1-1; maybe TRBD1 (6 bases). V lost 4 bases, J lost 4 bases, and 16 bases lay in between. The CDR3 extends over 14 amino acids. Germline CDR1 is GTSNPN and CDR2 is SVGIG (reference sequence). CDR3 region: CAWIPQGRTTEAFF. The CDR3 DNA sequence: TGTGCCTGGATCCCCCAGGGGAGAACCACTGAAGCTTTCTTT.

This clone has a handful of counts. V usage is TRBV29-1 and J usage is TRBJ2-6; 8 bases map to TRBD1. V was pared by 3 bases and J by 0 bases, with 4 bases of the junction left unmatched. The CDR3 is 16 amino acids. CDR1 is SQVTM and CDR2 is ANQGSEA in the germline V gene. The CDR3 sequence is CSVDFTGGSGANVLTF. In nucleotides, the CDR3 is TGCAGCGTTGACTTTACAGGGGGCTCTGGGGCCAACGTCCTGACTTTC.

This clone was detected a few times. V and J are TRBV7-9 and TRBJ1-2; D may be TRBD1 (5 bases). The CDR3 extends over 14 amino acids. Trimming cost V 3 bases and J 6 bases, with 14 bases left between them. CDR1 is SEHNR, CDR2 FQNEAQ, per germline (reference sequence). The CDR3 DNA reads TGTGCCAGCAGCTTGACTGGGCAGGGAAATGGCTACACCTTC. Translated, it gives CASSLTGQGNGYTF. Filled out from reference TRBV7-9 and TRBJ1-2, the complete variable domain reads DTGVSQNPRHKITKRGQNVTFRCDPISEHNRLYWYRQTLGQGPEFLTYFQNEAQLEKSRLLSDRFSAERPKGSFSTLEIQRTEQGDSAMYLCASSLTGQGNGYTFGSGTRLTVV.

The CDR3 DNA is TGTGCCAGCTCTCCGGAGGTGGCAGGGGGCGATAACTATGGCTACACCTTC. This sequence encodes CASSPEVAGGDNYGYTF. This chain joins TRBV18 and TRBJ1-2; 8 bases fit TRBD1. V trimming: 6 bases; J trimming: 1 base; junction bases outside the gene matches: 13. Germline CDR1 KGHSH, CDR2 LQKENI. The CDR3 contains 17 residues.

This clone was observed a handful of times. This chain joins TRBV9 and TRBJ2-7; the D is unclear. The V end was cut by 1 base, the J end by 6 bases, with 17 bases between. Germline V CDR1 and CDR2: SGDLS, YYNGEE. The CDR3 is 15 residues long. The CDR3 coding sequence is TGTGCCAGCAGCGTAACCCAGCGTGAGAGTGCCGAGCAGTACTTC. This codes for CASSVTQRESAEQYF.

This clone has a handful of counts. The V call is TRBV5-1, the J call TRBJ2-7; D gene uncertain. Trimming took 5 bases from V and 4 from J, leaving 19 bases between them. This CDR3 has 15 residues. The germline V gene encodes CDR1 SGHRS and CDR2 YFSETQ. The CDR3 protein is CASSLGQSGSYEQYF. The CDR3 DNA reads TGCGCCAGCAGTCTTGGGCAGTCAGGCTCATACGAGCAGTACTTC.

There are a few counts of this clone. This chain connects TRBV11-2 to TRBJ2-2, with TRBD2 identical over 10 bases. The V segment lost 5 bases and the J segment 5 bases; nucleotides outside the gene matches: 8. Per the germline V gene, CDR1 is SGHAT and CDR2 is FQNNGV. The CDR3 totals 16 residues. The CDR3 nucleotides read TGTGCCAGCAGCCGCCTAGCGGGAGCGTTGACCGGGGAGCTGTTTTTT. It codes for CASSRLAGALTGELFF.

The table lists this clone with a few counts. The chain employs TRBV30 and TRBJ2-5; 10 bases fit TRBD1. Losses at the gene ends were 3 bases for V and 5 bases for J; bases not matched to a gene: 9. Germline V gene data show CDR1 as GTSNPN and CDR2 as SVGIG (reference sequence). CDR3 length: 15 amino acids. The CDR3 here is CAWRGGQGMGETQYF. For the CDR3, the DNA is TGTGCCTGGAGGGGGGGACAGGGGATGGGTGAGACCCAGTACTTC.

V usage is TRBV2 and J usage is TRBJ1-1; TRBD1 aligns across 8 bases. Germline CDR1 is SNHLY and CDR2 is FYNNEI. Trimming removed 5 bases from V and 4 bases from J; junction bases left unmatched: 6. The CDR3 is 14 amino acids. CDR3 amino acids: CASSLQGESTEAFF. The CDR3 region has the DNA TGTGCCAGCAGTTTACAGGGGGAGTCCACTGAAGCTTTCTTT.